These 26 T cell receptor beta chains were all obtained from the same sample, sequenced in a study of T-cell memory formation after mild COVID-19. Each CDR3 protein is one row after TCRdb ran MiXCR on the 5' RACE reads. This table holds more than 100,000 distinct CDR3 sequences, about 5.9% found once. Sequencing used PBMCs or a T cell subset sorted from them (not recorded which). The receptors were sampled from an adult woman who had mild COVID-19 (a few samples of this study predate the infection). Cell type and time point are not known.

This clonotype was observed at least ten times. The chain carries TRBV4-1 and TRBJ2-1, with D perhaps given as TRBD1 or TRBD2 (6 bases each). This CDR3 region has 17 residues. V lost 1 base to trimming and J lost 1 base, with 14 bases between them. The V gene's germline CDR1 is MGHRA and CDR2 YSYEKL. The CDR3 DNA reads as TGCGCCAGCAGCCAAGGGCACGGGGGCCCTTCCTACAATGAGCAGTTCTTC. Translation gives CASSQGHGGPSYNEQFF.

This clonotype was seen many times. For the CDR3, the DNA is TGTGCCAGCAGCTCCCGCTTGGGGAACTATGGCTACACCTTC. Amino acid sequence: CASSSRLGNYGYTF. The V gene is TRBV5-5, the J gene TRBJ1-2, with D unresolved. V was cut by 3 bases and J by 2 bases, with 11 bases left in between. The CDR3 has 14 residues. The germline V gene has CDR1 SGHKS and CDR2 YYEKEE (reference sequence).

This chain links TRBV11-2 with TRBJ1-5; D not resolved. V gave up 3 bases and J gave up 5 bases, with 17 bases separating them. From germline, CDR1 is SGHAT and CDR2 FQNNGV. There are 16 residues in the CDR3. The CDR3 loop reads CASSFRVREGHQPQHF. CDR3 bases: TGTGCCAGCAGCTTTAGGGTTAGGGAAGGTCATCAGCCCCAGCATTTT.

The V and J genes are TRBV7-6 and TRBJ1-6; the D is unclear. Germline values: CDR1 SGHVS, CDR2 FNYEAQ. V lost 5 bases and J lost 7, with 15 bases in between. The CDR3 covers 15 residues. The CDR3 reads CASSPGRSSNSPLHF. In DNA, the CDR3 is TGTGCCAGCAGCCCCGGGAGATCGAGCAATTCACCCCTCCACTTT.

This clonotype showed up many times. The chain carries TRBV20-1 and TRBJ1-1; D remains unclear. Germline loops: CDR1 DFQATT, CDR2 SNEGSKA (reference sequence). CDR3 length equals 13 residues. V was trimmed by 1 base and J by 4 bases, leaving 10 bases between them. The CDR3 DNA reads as TGCAGTGCTAGAGCTGGACCTGGCACTGAAGCTTTCTTT. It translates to CSARAGPGTEAFF.

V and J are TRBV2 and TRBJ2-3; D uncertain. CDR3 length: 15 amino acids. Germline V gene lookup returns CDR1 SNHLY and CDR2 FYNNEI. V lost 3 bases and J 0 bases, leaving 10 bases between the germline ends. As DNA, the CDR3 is TGTGCCAGCAGTGAGAGTTACCTAAGCACAGATACGCAGTATTTT. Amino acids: CASSESYLSTDTQYF. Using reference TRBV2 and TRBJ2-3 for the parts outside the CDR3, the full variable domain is EPEVTQTPSHQVTQMGQEVILRCVPISNHLYFYWYRQILGQKVEFLVSFYNNEISEKSEIFDDQFSVERPDGSNFTLKIRSTKLEDSAMYFCASSESYLSTDTQYFGPGTRLTVL.

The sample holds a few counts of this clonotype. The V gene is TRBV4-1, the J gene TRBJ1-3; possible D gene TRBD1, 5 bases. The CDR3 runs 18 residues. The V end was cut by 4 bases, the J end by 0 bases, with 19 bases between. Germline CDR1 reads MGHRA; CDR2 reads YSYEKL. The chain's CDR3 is CASSRSEGISFSGNTIYF. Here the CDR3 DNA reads TGCGCCAGCAGCCGATCGGAGGGGATATCCTTCTCTGGAAACACCATATATTTT.

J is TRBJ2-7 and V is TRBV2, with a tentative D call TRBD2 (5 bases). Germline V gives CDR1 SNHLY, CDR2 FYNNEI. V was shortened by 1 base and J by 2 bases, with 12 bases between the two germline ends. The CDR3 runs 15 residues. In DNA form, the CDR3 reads TGTGCCAGCAGTGAAGGGCGGGCTAAACCCTACGAGCAGTACTTC. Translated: CASSEGRAKPYEQYF.

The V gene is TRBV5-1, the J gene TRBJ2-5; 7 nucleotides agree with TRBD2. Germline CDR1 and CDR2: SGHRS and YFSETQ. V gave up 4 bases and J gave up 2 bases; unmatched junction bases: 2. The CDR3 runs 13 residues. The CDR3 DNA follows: TGCGCCAGCAGCCCCGGGAGGCAAGAGACCCAGTACTTC. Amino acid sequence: CASSPGRQETQYF.

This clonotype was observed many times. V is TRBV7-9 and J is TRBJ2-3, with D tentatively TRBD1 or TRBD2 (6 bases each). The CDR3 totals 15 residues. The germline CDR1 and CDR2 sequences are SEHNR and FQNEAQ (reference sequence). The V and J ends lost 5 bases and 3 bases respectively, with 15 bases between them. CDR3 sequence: CASSPRGRGTDTQYF. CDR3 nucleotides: TGTGCCAGCAGCCCTCGGGGGCGCGGGACAGATACGCAGTATTTT.

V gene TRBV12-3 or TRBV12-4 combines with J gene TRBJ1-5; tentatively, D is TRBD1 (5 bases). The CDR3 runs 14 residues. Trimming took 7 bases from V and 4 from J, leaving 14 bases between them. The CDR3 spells CASTRGRGNQPQHF. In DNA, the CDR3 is TGTGCCAGCACCAGAGGGAGGGGAAATCAGCCCCAGCATTTT.

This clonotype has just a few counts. The CDR3 region has the DNA TGCGCCAGCAGCCAAGATGACGGAACCGGGGAGCTGTTTTTT. Translating it yields CASSQDDGTGELFF. The chain links TRBV4-3 to TRBJ2-2; D gene ambiguous. The length of the CDR3 is 14 residues. The V end was cut by 0 bases, the J end by 5 bases, with 7 bases between. CDR1 LGHNA and CDR2 YSLEER come from the germline V gene.

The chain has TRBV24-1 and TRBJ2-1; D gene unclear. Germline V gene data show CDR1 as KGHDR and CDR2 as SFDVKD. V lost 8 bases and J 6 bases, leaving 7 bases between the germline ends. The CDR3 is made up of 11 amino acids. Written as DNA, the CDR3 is TGTGCCACCAAGTACAGCAATGAGCAGTTCTTC. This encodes CATKYSNEQFF.

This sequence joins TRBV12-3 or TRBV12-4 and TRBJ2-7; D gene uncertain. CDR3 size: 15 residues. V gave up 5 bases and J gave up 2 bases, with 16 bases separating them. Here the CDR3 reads CASSRTAQRAYEQYF. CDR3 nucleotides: TGTGCCAGCAGTCGGACGGCACAGCGAGCCTACGAGCAGTACTTC.

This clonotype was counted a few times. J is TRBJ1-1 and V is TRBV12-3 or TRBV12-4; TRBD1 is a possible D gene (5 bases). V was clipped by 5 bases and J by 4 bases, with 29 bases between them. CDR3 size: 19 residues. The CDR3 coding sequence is TGTGCCAGCAGTCCGTGTCCGGTTAGGGGCCTCCGAAGTTGCACTGAAGCTTTCTTT. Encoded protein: CASSPCPVRGLRSCTEAFF.

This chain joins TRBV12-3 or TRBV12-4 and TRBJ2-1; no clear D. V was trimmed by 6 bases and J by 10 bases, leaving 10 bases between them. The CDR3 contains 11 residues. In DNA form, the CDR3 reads TGTGCCAGCAGAGGGTATTACGAGCAGTTCTTC. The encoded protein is CASRGYYEQFF.

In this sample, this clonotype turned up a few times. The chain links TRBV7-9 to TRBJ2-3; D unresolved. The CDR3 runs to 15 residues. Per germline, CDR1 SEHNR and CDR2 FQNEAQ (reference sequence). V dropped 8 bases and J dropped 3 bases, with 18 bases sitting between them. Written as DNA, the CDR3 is TGTGCCAGCCGTGTCTTCTCTACGAGAACAGATACGCAGTATTTT. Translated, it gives CASRVFSTRTDTQYF.

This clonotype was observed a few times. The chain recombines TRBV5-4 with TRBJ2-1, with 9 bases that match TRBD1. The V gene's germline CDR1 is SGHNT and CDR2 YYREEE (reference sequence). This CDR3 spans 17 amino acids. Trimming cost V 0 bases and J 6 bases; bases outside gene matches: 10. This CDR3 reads CASSLVGNRGRVNEQFF. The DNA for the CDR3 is TGTGCCAGCAGCTTGGTTGGAAACAGGGGGCGCGTCAATGAGCAGTTCTTC.

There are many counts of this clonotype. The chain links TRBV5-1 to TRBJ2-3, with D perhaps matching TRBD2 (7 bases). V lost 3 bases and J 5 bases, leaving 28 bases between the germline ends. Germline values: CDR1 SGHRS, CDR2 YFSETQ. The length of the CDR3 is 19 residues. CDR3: CASSWGPGSGSNNVDTQYF. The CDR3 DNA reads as TGCGCCAGCAGCTGGGGGCCCGGTAGCGGGTCCAACAACGTAGATACGCAGTATTTT.

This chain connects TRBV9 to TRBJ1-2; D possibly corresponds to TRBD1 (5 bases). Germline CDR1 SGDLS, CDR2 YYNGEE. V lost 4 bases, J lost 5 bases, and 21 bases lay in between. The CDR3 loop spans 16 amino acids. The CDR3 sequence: CASSFPTQGPIYGYTF. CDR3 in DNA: TGTGCCAGCAGCTTCCCGACTCAGGGCCCAATTTATGGCTACACCTTC.

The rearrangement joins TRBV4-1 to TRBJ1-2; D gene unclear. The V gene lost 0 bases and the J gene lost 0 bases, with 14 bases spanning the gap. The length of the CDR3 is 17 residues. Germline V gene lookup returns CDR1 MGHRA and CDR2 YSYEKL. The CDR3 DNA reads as TGCGCCAGCAGCCAAGAATCATACATCAGTCCTAACTATGGCTACACCTTC. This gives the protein CASSQESYISPNYGYTF.

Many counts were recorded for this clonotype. CDR3 sequence (DNA): TGCAGTGCTTATCGACTAGCGGGGTACTTTAGCACAGATACGCAGTATTTT. Its translation is CSAYRLAGYFSTDTQYF. J is TRBJ2-3 and V is TRBV20-1; 11 bases agree with TRBD2. Trimming at V came to 5 bases and at J to 0 bases, leaving 10 bases not matched to a gene. CDR3 size: 17 residues. In germline, CDR1 is DFQATT, CDR2 SNEGSKA (reference sequence).

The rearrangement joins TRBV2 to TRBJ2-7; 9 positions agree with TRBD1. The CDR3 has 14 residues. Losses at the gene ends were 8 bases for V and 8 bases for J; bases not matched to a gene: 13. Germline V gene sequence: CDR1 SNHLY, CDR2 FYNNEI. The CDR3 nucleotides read TGTGCCAGCGTGGGACAGGGTCGGGGTTTCAAGCAGTACTTC. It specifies CASVGQGRGFKQYF.

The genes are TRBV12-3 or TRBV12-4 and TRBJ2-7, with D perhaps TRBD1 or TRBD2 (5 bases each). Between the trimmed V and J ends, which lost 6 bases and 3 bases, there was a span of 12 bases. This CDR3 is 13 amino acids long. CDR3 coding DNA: TGTGCCAGCAGACGCCTGGGGGTCTACGAGCAGTACTTC. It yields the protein CASRRLGVYEQYF.

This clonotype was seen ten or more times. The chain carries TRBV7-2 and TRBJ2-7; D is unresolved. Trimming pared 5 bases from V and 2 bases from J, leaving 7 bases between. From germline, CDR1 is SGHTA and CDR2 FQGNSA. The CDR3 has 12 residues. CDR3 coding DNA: TGTGCCAGCAGCCCCTCGCCCTACGAGCAGTACTTC. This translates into CASSPSPYEQYF.

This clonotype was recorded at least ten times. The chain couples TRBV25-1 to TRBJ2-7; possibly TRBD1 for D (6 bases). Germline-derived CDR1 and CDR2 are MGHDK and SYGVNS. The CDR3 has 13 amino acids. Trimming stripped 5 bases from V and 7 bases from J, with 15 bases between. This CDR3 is CASSNYRVGEQYF. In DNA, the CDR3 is TGTGCCAGCAGTAATTACAGGGTAGGAGAGCAGTACTTC.